The clone carrying this T cell receptor beta chain turned up a few times. Its antigen is as yet unknown. TCRdb itself ran the 5' RACE reads through MiXCR, one entry per CDR3 protein. The sample holds 6,500 or so distinct CDR3 sequences, around 11% seen once. The data derive from a study of spatial heterogeneity in lung cancer. On the study more broadly: For tumor regions, TCR transcript counts showed a strong correlation with a T cell module score derived from matched bulk RNA-seq. In the raw reads, each unique TCR and UMI combination was present more than ten times on average. The study, taken as a whole, reports: Counts of expanded alpha and beta TCRs within tumors tracked the tumor nonsynonymous mutation count.

Time point reported: sample taken at primary tumor resection. No cells were sorted before sequencing. The whole RNA sequenced was extracted from tumor, nontumor lung or frozen PBMC. This CDR3 is built from 14 residues. Germline V gives CDR1 SGHRS, CDR2 YFSETQ. Trimming removed 1 base from V and 5 bases from J, with 12 bases in between. This TCR was recovered from a female donor with early-stage non-small cell lung cancer. The chain links TRBV5-1 to TRBJ2-5; TRBD2 might be the D (7 bases). This specimen was lung tumor tissue, taken at surgery. The CDR3 region is CASSLQQGGETQYF. The CDR3 nucleotides are TGCGCCAGCAGCTTGCAACAGGGAGGGGAGACCCAGTACTTC.